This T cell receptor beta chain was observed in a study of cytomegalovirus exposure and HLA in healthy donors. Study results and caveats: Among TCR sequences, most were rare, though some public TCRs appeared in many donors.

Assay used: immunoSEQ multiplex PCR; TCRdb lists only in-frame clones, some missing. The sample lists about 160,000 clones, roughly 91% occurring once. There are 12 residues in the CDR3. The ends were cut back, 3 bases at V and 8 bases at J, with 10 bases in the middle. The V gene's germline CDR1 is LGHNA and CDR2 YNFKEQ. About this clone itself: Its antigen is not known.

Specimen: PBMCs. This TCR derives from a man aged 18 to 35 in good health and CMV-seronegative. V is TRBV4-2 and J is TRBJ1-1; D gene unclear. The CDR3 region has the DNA TGTGCCAGCAGCCAGAGCGGGGTAGAAGCTTTCTTT. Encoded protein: CASSQSGVEAFF.